The clone carrying this T cell receptor (beta chain) was detected many times. The antigen is not known. CDR3 length: 16 amino acids. The germline gives CDR1 DFQATT, CDR2 SNEGSKA (reference sequence). Trimming left V 0 bases short and J 5 bases short, with 17 bases between. TCRdb independently ran MiXCR on the 5' RACE reads; one entry per CDR3 protein. The profile covers about 510,000 distinct CDR3 sequences, with approximately 5% appearing a single time and approximately 4% taken by the ten largest. These data are taken from a study of CD8 T cells in ankylosing spondylitis. Points from the study as a whole: The clones that were linked to disease were reported to be significantly enriched in matched synovial fluid samples from ankylosing spondylitis patients. Within ankylosing spondylitis blood, a TCR beta motif made up of roughly eight highly homologous variants appeared to be characteristic. Clones linked to disease, bearing a CD8+ phenotype, were relatively rare in peripheral blood. In reactive arthritis synovial fluid and blood, some motif variants had been reported before.

The clonotype was recovered from a male donor with ankylosing spondylitis. The chain employs TRBV20-1 and TRBJ2-1; no clear D. Sequencing was carried out using blood, either unsorted or a sorted T cell fraction (not recorded which). The CDR3 here is CSARDPSAGYHNEQFF. DNA for the CDR3: TGCAGTGCTAGAGACCCCTCGGCTGGGTACCACAATGAGCAGTTCTTC.